These T cell receptor beta chains were read from a single sample in a study of blood T cell repertoires in COVID-19. Assay: immunoSEQ multiplex PCR; the TCRdb copy retains only in-frame clones and omits some. Seen here are 310,000 or so clones, approximately 88% observed once, and the top ten hold under 5%. The source material was peripheral blood. The receptors shown here come from a woman in her 50s with active or convalescent COVID-19. Each CDR3 is given with its conserved first and last residue. D genes are given only for firm matches. Clone sizes are given selectively: once, few, many, or a class where the clone is expanded.

cdr3_nt: TGTGACCCCCCCCGGGACACTACCTACGAGCAGTACTTC
cdr3_aa: CDPPRDTTYEQYF
d_call: .
v_call: TRBV7-3
clone_size: .
j_call: TRBJ2-7

cdr3_nt: TGTGCCAGCAGTTTCGAGAAATCCTACAATGAGCAGTTCTTC
cdr3_aa: CASSFEKSYNEQFF
d_call: .
v_call: TRBV28
clone_size: .
j_call: TRBJ2-1

cdr3_nt: TGCGCCAGCAGCCAAGTTCCAGGGGCGAGAGGCTACACCTTC
cdr3_aa: CASSQVPGARGYTF
d_call: .
v_call: TRBV4-3
clone_size: .
j_call: TRBJ1-2

cdr3_nt: TGTGCCAGCAGCTCAACTAGCGGAGCCTACAATGAGCAGTTCTTC
cdr3_aa: CASSSTSGAYNEQFF
d_call: TRBD2
v_call: TRBV7-9
clone_size: .
j_call: TRBJ2-1

cdr3_nt: TGTGCCATCAGTGGGGGACAAGACACTGAAGCTTTCTTT
cdr3_aa: CAISGGQDTEAFF
d_call: .
v_call: TRBV10-3
clone_size: .
j_call: TRBJ1-1

cdr3_nt: TGTGCCAGCAGTCCCGGACTAGCGTCCACCGGGGAGCTGTTTTTT
cdr3_aa: CASSPGLASTGELFF
d_call: TRBD2
v_call: TRBV2
clone_size: .
j_call: TRBJ2-2

cdr3_nt: TGCAGTGCTGGGCGGGGAGAGACCCAGTACTTC
cdr3_aa: CSAGRGETQYF
d_call: .
v_call: TRBV20-1
clone_size: .
j_call: TRBJ2-5

cdr3_nt: TGTGCCAGCAGTCCCTCACGAGTGAATTCACCCCTCCACTTT
cdr3_aa: CASSPSRVNSPLHF
d_call: .
v_call: TRBV27
clone_size: .
j_call: TRBJ1-6

cdr3_nt: TGTGCCAGCAGTTACCGCGGACAGGGTGGCAATCAGCCCCAGCATTTT
cdr3_aa: CASSYRGQGGNQPQHF
d_call: TRBD1
v_call: TRBV6-6
clone_size: .
j_call: TRBJ1-5

cdr3_nt: TGTGCCAGCAGAAATCAGAACCAAGAGACCCAGTACTTC
cdr3_aa: CASRNQNQETQYF
d_call: .
v_call: TRBV6-5
clone_size: .
j_call: TRBJ2-5

cdr3_nt: TGTGCCAGCTCACCAGCCGGACAGGGGTCCGGCGGTGAGCAGTTCTTC
cdr3_aa: CASSPAGQGSGGEQFF
d_call: TRBD1
v_call: TRBV18
clone_size: .
j_call: TRBJ2-1

cdr3_nt: TGTGCCAGCAGTGAATGGCGGCAAGAGACCCAGTACTTC
cdr3_aa: CASSEWRQETQYF
d_call: .
v_call: TRBV2
clone_size: .
j_call: TRBJ2-5

cdr3_nt: TGTGCCAGCAGTTACGATATGGGCTACGGGGCCCAGTACTTC
cdr3_aa: CASSYDMGYGAQYF
d_call: .
v_call: TRBV6-2/TRBV6-3
clone_size: .
j_call: TRBJ2-5

cdr3_nt: TGTGCCAGCAGCCAGTATGGCCCGGGGGCTTTCTTT
cdr3_aa: CASSQYGPGAFF
d_call: .
v_call: TRBV7-8
clone_size: once
j_call: TRBJ1-1